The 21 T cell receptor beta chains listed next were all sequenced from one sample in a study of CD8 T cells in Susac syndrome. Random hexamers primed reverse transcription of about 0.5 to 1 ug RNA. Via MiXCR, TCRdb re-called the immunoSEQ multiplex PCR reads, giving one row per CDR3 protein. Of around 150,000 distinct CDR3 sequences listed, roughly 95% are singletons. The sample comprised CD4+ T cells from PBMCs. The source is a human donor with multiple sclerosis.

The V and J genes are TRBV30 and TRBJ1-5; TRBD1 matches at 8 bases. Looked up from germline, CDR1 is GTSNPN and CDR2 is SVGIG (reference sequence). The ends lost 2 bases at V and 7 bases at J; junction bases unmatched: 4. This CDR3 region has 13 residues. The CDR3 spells CAWSSGGVQPQHF. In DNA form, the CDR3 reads TGTGCCTGGAGTTCAGGGGGCGTCCAGCCCCAGCATTTT.

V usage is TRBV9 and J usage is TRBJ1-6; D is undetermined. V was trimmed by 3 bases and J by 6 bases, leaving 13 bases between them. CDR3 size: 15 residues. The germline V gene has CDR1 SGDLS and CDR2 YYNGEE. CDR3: CASSALTEGNSPLHF. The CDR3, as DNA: TGTGCCAGCAGCGCCCTGACGGAGGGTAATTCACCCCTCCACTTT.

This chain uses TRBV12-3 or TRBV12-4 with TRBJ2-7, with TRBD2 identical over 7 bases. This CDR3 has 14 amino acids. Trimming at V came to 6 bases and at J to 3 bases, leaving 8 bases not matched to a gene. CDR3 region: CASSMTGLLYEQYF. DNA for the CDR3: TGTGCCAGCAGCATGACGGGACTACTCTACGAGCAGTACTTC.

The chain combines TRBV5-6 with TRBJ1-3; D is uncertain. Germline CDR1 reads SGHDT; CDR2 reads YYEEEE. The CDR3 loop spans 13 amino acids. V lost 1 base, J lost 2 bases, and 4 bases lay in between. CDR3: CASSLPAGNTIYF. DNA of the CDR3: TGTGCCAGCAGCTTGCCGGCTGGAAACACCATATATTTT.

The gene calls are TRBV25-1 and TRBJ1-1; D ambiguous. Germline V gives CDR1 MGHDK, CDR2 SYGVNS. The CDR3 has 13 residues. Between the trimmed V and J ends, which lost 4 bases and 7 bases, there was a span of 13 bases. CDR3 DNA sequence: TGTGCCAGCAGTGGGACTGGAAATATTGAAGCTTTCTTT. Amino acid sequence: CASSGTGNIEAFF.

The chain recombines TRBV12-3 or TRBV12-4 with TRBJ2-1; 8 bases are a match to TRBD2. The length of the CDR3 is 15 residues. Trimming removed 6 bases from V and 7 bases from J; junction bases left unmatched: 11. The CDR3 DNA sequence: TGTGCCAGCAGCTATTCAAGAGCGGGAGATAATGAGCAGTTCTTC. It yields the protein CASSYSRAGDNEQFF.

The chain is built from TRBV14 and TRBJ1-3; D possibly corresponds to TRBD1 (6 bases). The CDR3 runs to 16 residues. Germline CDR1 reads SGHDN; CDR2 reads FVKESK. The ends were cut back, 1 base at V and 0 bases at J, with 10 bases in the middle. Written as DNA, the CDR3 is TGTGCCAGCAGCCAAGTATGGGGGCCCTCTGGAAACACCATATATTTT. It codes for CASSQVWGPSGNTIYF.

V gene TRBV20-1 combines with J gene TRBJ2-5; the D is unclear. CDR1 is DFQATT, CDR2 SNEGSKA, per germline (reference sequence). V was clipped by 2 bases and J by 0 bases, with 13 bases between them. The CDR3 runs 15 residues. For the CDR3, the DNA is TGCAGTGCTAGATCGGAAAAGCCGTACCAAGAGACCCAGTACTTC. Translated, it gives CSARSEKPYQETQYF.

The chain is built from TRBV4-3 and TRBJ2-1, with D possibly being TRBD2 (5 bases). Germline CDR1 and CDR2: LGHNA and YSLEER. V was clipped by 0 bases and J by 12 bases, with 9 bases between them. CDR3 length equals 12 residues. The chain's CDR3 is CASSQDPGLQFF. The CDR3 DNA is TGCGCCAGCAGCCAAGATCCGGGGTTGCAGTTCTTC.

The DNA of the CDR3 is TGTGCCACCGGGGGGGGAACCGAGACCCAGTACTTC. Translating gives CATGGGTETQYF. The chain carries TRBV15 and TRBJ2-5; 7 bases are shared with TRBD2. V was pared by 8 bases and J by 5 bases, with 5 bases of the junction left unmatched. This CDR3 region has 12 residues. Germline lookup yields CDR1 LNHNV and CDR2 YYDKDF (reference sequence).

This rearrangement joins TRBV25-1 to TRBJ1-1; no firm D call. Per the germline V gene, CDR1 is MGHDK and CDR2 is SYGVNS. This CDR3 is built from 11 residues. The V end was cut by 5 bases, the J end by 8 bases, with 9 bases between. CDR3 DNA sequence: TGTGCCAGCAGTCGAAATGGGGAAGCTTTCTTT. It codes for CASSRNGEAFF.

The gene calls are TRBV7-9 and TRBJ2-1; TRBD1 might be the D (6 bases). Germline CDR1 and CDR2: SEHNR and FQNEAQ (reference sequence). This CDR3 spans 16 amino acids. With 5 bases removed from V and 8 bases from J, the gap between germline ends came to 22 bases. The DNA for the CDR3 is TGTGCCAGCAGCGTAATTACAGGGCCGAGTATGGATGAGCAGTTCTTC. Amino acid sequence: CASSVITGPSMDEQFF. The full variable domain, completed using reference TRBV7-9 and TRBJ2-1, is DTGVSQNPRHKITKRGQNVTFRCDPISEHNRLYWYRQTLGQGPEFLTYFQNEAQLEKSRLLSDRFSAERPKGSFSTLEIQRTEQGDSAMYLCASSVITGPSMDEQFFGPGTRLTVL.

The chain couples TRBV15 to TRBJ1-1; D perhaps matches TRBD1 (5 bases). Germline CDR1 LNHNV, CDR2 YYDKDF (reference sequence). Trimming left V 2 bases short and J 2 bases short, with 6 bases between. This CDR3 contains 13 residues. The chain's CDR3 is CATSRQGNTEAFF. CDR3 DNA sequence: TGTGCCACCAGCAGACAGGGAAACACTGAAGCTTTCTTT.

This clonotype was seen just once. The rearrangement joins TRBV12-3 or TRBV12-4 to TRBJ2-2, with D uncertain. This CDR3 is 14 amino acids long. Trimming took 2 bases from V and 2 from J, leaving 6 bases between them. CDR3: CASSLTPNTGELFF. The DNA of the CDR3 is TGTGCCAGCAGTTTAACACCAAACACCGGGGAGCTGTTTTTT.

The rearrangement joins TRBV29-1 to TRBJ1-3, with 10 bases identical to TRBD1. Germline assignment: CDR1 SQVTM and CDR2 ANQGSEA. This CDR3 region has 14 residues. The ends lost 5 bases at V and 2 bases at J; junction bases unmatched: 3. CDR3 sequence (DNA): TGCAGCGTTTGGGACAGGGGCACTGGAAACACCATATATTTT. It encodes CSVWDRGTGNTIYF.

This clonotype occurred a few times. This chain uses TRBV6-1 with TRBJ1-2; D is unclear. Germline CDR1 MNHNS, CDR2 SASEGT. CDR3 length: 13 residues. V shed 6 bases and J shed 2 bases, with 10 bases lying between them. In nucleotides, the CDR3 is TGTGCCAGCAGCTCTGACGGAAACTATGGCTACACCTTC. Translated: CASSSDGNYGYTF.

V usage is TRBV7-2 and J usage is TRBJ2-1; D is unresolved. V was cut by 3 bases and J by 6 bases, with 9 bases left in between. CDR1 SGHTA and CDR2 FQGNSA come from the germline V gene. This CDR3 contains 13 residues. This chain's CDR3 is CASSLGQINEQFF. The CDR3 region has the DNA TGTGCCAGCAGCTTGGGTCAGATCAATGAGCAGTTCTTC.

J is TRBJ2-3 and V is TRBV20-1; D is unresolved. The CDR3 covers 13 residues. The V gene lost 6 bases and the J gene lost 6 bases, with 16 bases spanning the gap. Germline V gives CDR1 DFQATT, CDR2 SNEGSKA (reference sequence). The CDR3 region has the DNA TGCAGTGCCACCACCCACCTGGGCGATACGCAGTATTTT. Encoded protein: CSATTHLGDTQYF.

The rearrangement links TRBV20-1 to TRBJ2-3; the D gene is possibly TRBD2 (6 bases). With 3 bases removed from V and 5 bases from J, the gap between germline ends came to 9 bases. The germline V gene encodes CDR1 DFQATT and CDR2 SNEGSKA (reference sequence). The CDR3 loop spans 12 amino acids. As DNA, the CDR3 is TGCAGTGCTAGTGGGGGGAAAGATACGCAGTATTTT. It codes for CSASGGKDTQYF.

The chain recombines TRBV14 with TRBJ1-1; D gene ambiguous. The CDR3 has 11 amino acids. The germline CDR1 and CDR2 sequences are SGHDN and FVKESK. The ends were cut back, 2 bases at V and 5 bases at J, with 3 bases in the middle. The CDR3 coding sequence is TGTGCCAGCAGCCAAAAGACTGAAGCTTTCTTT. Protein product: CASSQKTEAFF. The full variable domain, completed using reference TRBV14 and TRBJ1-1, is EAGVTQFPSHSVIEKGQTVTLRCDPISGHDNLYWYRRVMGKEIKFLLHFVKESKQDESGMPNNRFLAERTGGTYSTLKVQPAELEDSGVYFCASSQKTEAFFGQGTRLTVV.

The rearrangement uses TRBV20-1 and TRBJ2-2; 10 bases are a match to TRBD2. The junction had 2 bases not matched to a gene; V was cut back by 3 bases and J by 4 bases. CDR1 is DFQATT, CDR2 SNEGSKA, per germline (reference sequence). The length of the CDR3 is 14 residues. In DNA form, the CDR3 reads TGCAGTGCTAGGGGACTAGCGCCCACCGGGGAGCTGTTTTTT. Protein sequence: CSARGLAPTGELFF.